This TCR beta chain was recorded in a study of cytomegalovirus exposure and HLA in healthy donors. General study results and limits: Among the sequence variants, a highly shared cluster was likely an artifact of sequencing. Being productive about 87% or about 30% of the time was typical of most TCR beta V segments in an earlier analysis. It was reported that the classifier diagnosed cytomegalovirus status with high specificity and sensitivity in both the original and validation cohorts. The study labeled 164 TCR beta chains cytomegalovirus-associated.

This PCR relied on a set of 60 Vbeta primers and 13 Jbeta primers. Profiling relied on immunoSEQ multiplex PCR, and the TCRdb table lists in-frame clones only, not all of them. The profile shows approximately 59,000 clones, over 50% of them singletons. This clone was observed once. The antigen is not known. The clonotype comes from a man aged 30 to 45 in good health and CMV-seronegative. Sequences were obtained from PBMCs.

The CDR3 loop reads CASSEFSGGATDTQYF. The CDR3 DNA follows: TGTGCCAGCAGTGAATTCAGCGGGGGGGCCACAGATACGCAGTATTTT. The rearrangement uses TRBV25-1 and TRBJ2-3, with 10 bases aligning to TRBD2. This CDR3 comprises 16 residues. J lost 2 bases, V lost 1 base, and 3 bases had no gene match. CDR1 is MGHDK and CDR2 is SYGVNS in the germline V gene. Full variable domain (outside the CDR3, taken from reference TRBV25-1 and TRBJ2-3): EADIYQTPRYLVIGTGKKITLECSQTMGHDKMYWYQQDPGMELHLIHYSYGVNSTEKGDLSSESTVSRIRTEHFPLTLESARPSHTSQYLCASSEFSGGATDTQYFGPGTRLTVL.